This T cell receptor (beta chain) was recorded in a study of cytomegalovirus exposure and HLA in healthy donors. General study points: According to an earlier analysis, most TCR beta V segments yielded productive rearrangements about 87% or about 30% of the time. Based on reports, TCR beta sequences accurately predicted HLA-A and HLA-B alleles for most subjects. Indistinguishable V segments, including TRBV6-2 and TRBV6-3, were excluded.

Both 60 Vbeta primers and 13 Jbeta primers went into the PCR. Sequenced by immunoSEQ multiplex PCR; TCRdb stores in-frame clones only, minus some. This table holds around 40,000 clones, roughly 69% found once. Germline V CDR1 and CDR2: SGHVS, FQNEAQ. V gave up 3 bases and J gave up 7 bases; unmatched junction bases: 5. The CDR3 is made up of 15 amino acids. This clone appeared a single time. No antigen is known for it. V usage is TRBV7-8 and J usage is TRBJ2-7; TRBD2 agrees at 14 bases. Input material: PBMCs. This sequence was found in a man aged 25-45 years in good health and CMV-seronegative. The CDR3 loop is CASSLGLAGAQEQYF. The CDR3 region has the DNA TGTGCCAGCAGCTTGGGACTAGCGGGGGCCCAAGAGCAGTACTTC.